One T cell receptor (beta chain) is described in this entry. Only a few counts were recorded for this clone. Its recognized antigen is unknown. Base qualities are not at hand, and no much larger clone is one base apart. The cohort comprised 666 healthy bone marrow donors. At the time of sampling, every cohort member was nominally healthy, though immune exposures that went unrecorded were likely present. The donor was CMV seropositive and was included in the group of 250 to 350 seropositive cohort members. A peripheral blood sample was collected from each donor, and TCR beta sequencing was performed on peripheral blood mononuclear cells. Genomic DNA was extracted from the blood cell samples with the Qiagen DNeasy Blood Extraction Kit. Library prep was done by the immunoSEQ multiplex PCR assay. The multiplex PCR relied on a mix of 60 forward primers for TCR Vbeta segments and 13 reverse primers for TCR Jbeta segments. Amplification of the CDR3 region of rearranged TCR beta genes was performed with a multiplex PCR assay on genomic DNA. The amplified TCR beta libraries were sequenced on the Illumina HiSeq System as 87-base-pair reads. The original pipeline was this. In a later analysis, tens of millions of unique TCR beta chains were counted across the roughly 610 repertoires, and roughly 11 million of these chains were shared by at least two donors. A nearest-neighbor algorithm error-corrected the raw reads and collapsed the reads into unique sequences, merging closely related sequences to remove PCR and sequencing errors. Alignment of CDR3 sequences to IMGT reference sequences was used to assign V, D and J gene segments. For a sequence to be retained, a match of at least six nucleotides was required to both a V gene segment and a J gene segment. Rearrangements were classified as productive when the CDR3 lacked stop codons and remained in frame with V and J, and all other rearrangements were classified as non-productive. Following IMGT convention, CDR3 was defined as the stretch from the second conserved V-encoded cysteine up to the conserved J-encoded phenylalanine. The earlier analysis of fewer than 750 of the donors excluded sequences that lacked an unambiguous match to a single V gene segment. In an earlier analysis of 450 to 750 of the donors, a V segment was called functional when productive rearrangements were above 56.7%, and segregating when the standard deviation between donors exceeded 5%. A statistical classification framework was developed to diagnose cytomegalovirus status using the catalog of TCR beta chain sequences. In a later analysis, TCR nucleotide sequences were compared against IMGT/GENE-DB human TR gene sequences so that V and J genes could be assigned. In a later analysis, CDR3 sequences and most-parsimonious VDJ recombination scenarios were assigned using the TCRdist pipeline. In a later analysis, every TCR beta chain was defined by the combination of its CDR3 amino acid sequence and its V-gene family, and reads without a unique V-gene family were dropped. A later analysis removed roughly 590 highly shared, low-generation-probability nucleotide sequences to deal with suspected cross-contamination and a sequencing artifact. In a later analysis, a clonal expansion index was calculated for each public chain from normalized within-repertoire ranks of inferred template counts. In a later analysis, generation probabilities were computed using a VDJ recombination model fitted to out-of-frame rearrangements, and the results were checked against IGoR. A later analysis scored TCR-TCR, TCR-HLA and TCR-CMV co-occurrence with hypergeometric tests, applying a repertoire-size bias correction to TCR pairs. To estimate false discovery rates, a later analysis permuted the HLA or CMV assignments 20 times. In a later analysis, co-occurring TCRs were grouped using DBSCAN, with TCRdist sequence similarity added in when clustering inside HLA-allele-positive subsets. Co-occurrence clustering excluded repertoires with fewer than 30,000 or more than 120,000 public chains, plus five with anomalous nucleotide sharing. TCRdb's version of the immuneACCESS table is confined to in-frame rearrangements and falls short of the full clone set. An unresolved V gene accounts for under half of the shortfall where checked; the remainder is of unknown origin. V and J calls and clone size are copied from that table; D and trimming were computed from the DNA. The sample yields more than 110,000 clones; 70% to 85% were counted once. Clones ranked in the top ten supply under 4.5% of the sample.

The source of the sample is a study of cytomegalovirus exposure and HLA in healthy donors (dated by TCRdb to between 2016 and 2019). Background on the whole study: According to an earlier analysis of around 600 of the donors, roughly 180 million T cells yielded roughly 110 million unique TCR beta sequences and 276 Gb of sequence data. On average, roughly 250,000 unique TCR beta nucleotide sequences were sequenced per donor among a few hundred genotyped donors of the cohort, with roughly 20% of those sequences being non-productive. Typing coverage varied by locus: roughly 620-640 donors for A, B, C, DRB1 and DQB1; approximately 500 for DQA1; around 570 for DPA1; roughly 450 for DPB1. The study combined high-throughput TCR immunosequencing, statistical association of individual TCRs with disease status, and machine learning to predict cytomegalovirus infection status. A later genetic analysis took genome-wide SNP genotypes for about 55% of the 666 donors and used that subset as a discovery cohort. All discovery cohort repertoires had been generated using a single sequencing platform. In the later analysis, no new phenotypic data were used to find candidate immune exposures; instead, reliance was placed on TCR beta sequences and their occurrence across donors. In a later analysis, previously published TCR beta repertoires from several hundred donors were re-analyzed and high-resolution HLA genotyping was added so that TCR occurrence patterns could be studied. Of the 350 to 450 genotyped donors, less than 85% were placed in the genetic ancestry cluster associated with self-reported Caucasian donors. HLA typing included class I and class II loci at four-digit resolution. A separate validation cohort of roughly 120 different subjects was used in addition to the 666-subject first cohort. The T cell repertoires of 700 or so subjects were profiled by immunosequencing and related to cytomegalovirus serostatus. An early release that covered more than 550 HLA-typed donors contained approximately 300 gigabases of sequencing data and 85 million to 100 million unique TCR sequences. About 5 DR-DQ haplotypes were handled as single units for association and clustering, since linkage in the cohort was strong. Donor age, sex, ethnicity and CMV serostatus were compiled together with the repertoire data. The study aimed to test whether cataloging public T cell receptors could reveal signatures of past pathogen exposure. In an earlier analysis of more than 550 of the donors, high-throughput TCR beta sequencing was used to judge whether each TCR beta V gene segment behaved as functional or pseudogenic. The paper as a whole reports these results and caveats: Sequencing depth was assumed to be roughly uniform across donors in the presence/absence analyses, though that assumption may not hold. Most TCR sequences were observed very rarely across donors, whereas some public TCRs were present in many individuals. HLA typing was unavailable for some donors at each locus, so association tests used only the typed subset. The classifier was reported to diagnose cytomegalovirus status with high specificity and sensitivity in both the original cohort and the validation cohort. A later genetic analysis reported fewer N-insertions in productive TCRs among donors in an Asian-associated ancestry cluster than the roughly 650-donor mean. A group of highly shared sequence variants was considered likely to be a technical artifact of the sequencing pipeline. Compared with equally common non-associated chains, HLA-associated TCR beta chains in a later analysis were more clonally expanded and had lower generation probabilities. Most CMV-associated TCR beta chains appeared to be HLA-restricted in a later analysis, and the HLA associations seemed to be driven largely by CMV exposure. According to the authors, the approach could potentially be generalized to other disease states and immunological phenotypes. The cohort was sequenced for TCR beta chains only, and without alpha or paired-chain data the features that could be detected were limited. Because the 87-base-pair reads could not distinguish some IMGT-functional V segments, including TRBV6-2 and TRBV6-3, those segments were excluded. V-gene and J-gene trimming of TCR beta chains was associated with a missense DCLRE1C variant in a later genetic analysis, and the association was replicated in an independent cohort. Broadly in line with IMGT annotations, most TCR beta V segments showed up in productive rearrangements about 87% or about 30% of the time in an earlier analysis of around 600 of the donors. The study listed approximately 150 TCR beta chains as associated with cytomegalovirus. Linkage disequilibrium might explain the correlated functional status among segregating V segments, but an unknown experimental factor could not be excluded. Several of the top co-occurrence clusters appeared to be linked to parvovirus B19, influenza, CMV and Epstein-Barr virus, according to a later analysis. When HLA alleles, especially DR and DQ, strongly co-occurred, attributing TCR associations to individual alleles was difficult. A further reported finding was that TCR beta sequences accurately predicted the HLA-A and HLA-B alleles for most subjects in the first cohort. A few of the identified cytomegalovirus-associated TCR beta chains were confirmed in vitro to be specific for cytomegalovirus antigens. The only immune exposure information available for the cohort was CMV serostatus. A later analysis associated 15,000 to 20,000 TCR beta sequences with specific HLA alleles at a false discovery rate of 0.05. A later analysis found that TCR association rates varied across HLA loci, with DRB1 alleles showing the most associated TCRs and HLA-C alleles the fewest. Because counts were too low, around 17 rarely observed V segments, including chromosome 9 orphons, were left out of the earlier analysis of roughly 600 of the donors.

The junction shows trimming of 2 bases on V and 4 bases on J, plus 7 bases between the germline ends. CDR1 is given as MNHNY and CDR2 as SVGAGI, both from the germline V gene (reference sequence). From the cysteine through the phenylalanine, the CDR3 covers 13 amino acids. Kept here is only the CDR3 DNA, which spans 39 bases and is read in frame from base 1. Rearrangement joined TRBV6-6 to TRBJ2-3; no D segment can be confidently identified. Source material: PBMCs. The sequence derives from a man between 35 and 55 years old in good health and CMV-seropositive. CDR3 loop: CASSYRGADTQYF. DNA sequence: TGTGCCAGCAGTTACCGAGGCGCAGATACGCAGTATTTT.